Listed here are 26 T cell receptor beta chains from one sample, sequenced in a study of T cell responses to AZD1222 COVID-19 vaccine. Assay: immunoSEQ multiplex PCR; the TCRdb copy retains only in-frame clones and omits some. The data show 55,000 to 85,000 clones, with 80% to 85% seen just once and more than 8.5% held by the top ten. The sequences come from peripheral blood, collected on day 0 of AZD1222 vaccination. These receptors were collected from an adult in good health.

V is TRBV11-2 and J is TRBJ1-1; D not certain. The CDR3 is made up of 15 amino acids. Trimming took off 4 bases at V and 4 bases at J, with 16 bases between the two ends. CDR1 and CDR2 from the germline V gene are SGHAT and FQNNGV. CDR3 amino acids: CASSSQTGLGTEAFF. The CDR3 nucleotides are TGTGCCAGCAGCTCCCAGACGGGCTTGGGCACTGAAGCTTTCTTT. Full variable domain (outside the CDR3, taken from reference TRBV11-2 and TRBJ1-1): EAGVAQSPRYKIIEKRQSVAFWCNPISGHATLYWYQQILGQGPKLLIQFQNNGVVDDSQLPKDRFSAERLKGVDSTLKIQPAKLEDSAVYLCASSSQTGLGTEAFFGQGTRLTVV.

The rearrangement uses TRBV10-3 and TRBJ2-3; the match to TRBD2 covers 7 bases. There are 16 residues in the CDR3. The V and J ends lost 3 bases and 3 bases, in that order; junction bases with no gene match: 9. CDR1 and CDR2 from the germline V gene are ENHRY and SYGVKD. The CDR3 is CAISDPGGGSTDTQYF. CDR3 nucleotides: TGTGCCATCAGTGACCCTGGCGGGGGTAGTACAGATACGCAGTATTTT.

The chain couples TRBV19 to TRBJ1-1; no clear D gene. The CDR3 has 13 residues. V was shortened by 5 bases and J by 5 bases, with 12 bases between the two germline ends. Germline CDR1 LNHDA, CDR2 SQIVND (reference sequence). CDR3 nucleotide sequence: TGTGCCAGTAGTCCTAATCCTGGGACTGAAGCTTTCTTT. Its translation is CASSPNPGTEAFF.

This chain's CDR3 is CASSVDAGGRETQYF. The CDR3 nucleotides are TGTGCCAGCAGCGTAGACGCGGGGGGCCGAGAGACCCAGTACTTC. This chain links TRBV9 with TRBJ2-5; 8 nucleotides align to TRBD2. After removal of 0 bases from V and 4 bases from J, the junction contained 5 bases not matched to a gene. The V gene's germline CDR1 is SGDLS and CDR2 YYNGEE. The CDR3 spans 15 residues. Based on the CDR3 plus reference TRBV9 and TRBJ2-5, the full variable domain is DSGVTQTPKHLITATGQRVTLRCSPRSGDLSVYWYQQSLDQGLQFLIQYYNGEERAKGNILERFSAQQFPDLHSELNLSSLELGDSALYFCASSVDAGGRETQYFGPGTRLLVL.

The CDR3 nucleotides read TGTGCCAGCAGCCCGGGGGCGAACTATGGCTACACCTTC. It translates to CASSPGANYGYTF. The chain employs TRBV9 and TRBJ1-2, with D perhaps TRBD1 (6 bases). The CDR3 sequence is 13 residues long. Germline-derived CDR1 and CDR2 are SGDLS and YYNGEE. With 4 bases removed from V and 2 bases from J, the gap between germline ends came to 9 bases. Full variable domain (outside the CDR3, taken from reference TRBV9 and TRBJ1-2): DSGVTQTPKHLITATGQRVTLRCSPRSGDLSVYWYQQSLDQGLQFLIQYYNGEERAKGNILERFSAQQFPDLHSELNLSSLELGDSALYFCASSPGANYGYTFGSGTRLTVV.

V usage is TRBV27 and J usage is TRBJ1-1, with D unclear. Trimming pared 4 bases from V and 7 bases from J, leaving 13 bases between. The CDR3 totals 13 residues. Germline V lookup: CDR1 MNHEY, CDR2 SMNVEV (reference sequence). CDR3 amino acids: CASSSIVSSEAFF. The DNA of the CDR3 is TGTGCCAGCAGTTCGATAGTGAGCAGTGAAGCTTTCTTT.

This chain uses TRBV28 with TRBJ2-3; TRBD1 matches 10 bases. The germline CDR1 and CDR2 sequences are MDHEN and SYDVKM. The V gene end was trimmed by 8 bases and the J gene end by 5 bases; junction bases not matched to a gene: 10. The CDR3 has 15 amino acids. The CDR3 bases are TGTGCCAGCGCCTCGACAGGGGGCGCCGGAGATACGCAGTATTTT. Protein product: CASASTGGAGDTQYF.

The chain joins TRBV6-1 to TRBJ1-2; no clear D gene. Per germline, CDR1 MNHNS and CDR2 SASEGT. The germline V and J ends were trimmed by 2 bases and 1 base, with 14 bases remaining between them. The CDR3 loop spans 16 amino acids. CDR3 in amino acids: CASSERPDRYNYGYTF. The CDR3 DNA sequence: TGTGCCAGCAGTGAACGACCGGACCGATATAACTATGGCTACACCTTC.

V usage is TRBV4-3 and J usage is TRBJ2-7; a possible D gene is TRBD1 (6 bases). The germline CDR1 and CDR2 sequences are LGHNA and YSLEER. The CDR3 has 14 amino acids. The germline V and J ends were trimmed by 4 bases and 2 bases, with 12 bases remaining between them. The chain's CDR3 is CASSRDRDTYEQYF. CDR3 in DNA: TGCGCCAGCAGCCGGGACCGGGACACCTACGAGCAGTACTTC.

This rearrangement joins TRBV30 to TRBJ1-6; no clear D. Trimming removed 0 bases from V and 7 bases from J, with 13 bases in between. Germline-derived CDR1 and CDR2 are GTSNPN and SVGIG (reference sequence). The length of the CDR3 is 15 residues. The chain's CDR3 is CAWSVNQVGNSPLHF. The CDR3 region has the DNA TGTGCCTGGAGTGTTAATCAGGTTGGGAATTCACCCCTCCACTTT.

V and J are TRBV6-9 and TRBJ1-5; the D is unclear. Trimming stripped 5 bases from V and 6 bases from J, with 2 bases between. CDR1 is MNHGY and CDR2 is SVAAGI in the germline V gene. The CDR3 runs to 10 residues. The CDR3 nucleotides are TGTGCCAGCAGTCCTCAGCCCCAGCATTTT. Residues: CASSPQPQHF.

The chain has TRBV3-1 (or the pseudogene TRBV3-2) and TRBJ1-6, with D unresolved. The CDR3 spans 16 residues. Germline CDR1 is LGHDT and CDR2 is YNNKEL (reference sequence). The V gene lost 4 bases and the J gene lost 0 bases, with 10 bases spanning the gap. The CDR3 protein is CASSLSSHSYNSPLHF. The CDR3 coding sequence is TGTGCCAGCAGCCTCAGTTCCCACTCCTATAATTCACCCCTCCACTTT.

This chain connects TRBV2 to TRBJ2-7, with 8 bases aligning to TRBD1. The germline CDR1 and CDR2 sequences are SNHLY and FYNNEI. The CDR3 consists of 12 residues. The trim removed 9 bases at V and 5 bases at J, leaving 6 bases unmatched. CDR3 in DNA: TGTGCCAGTGTAGAGACAGGGGACGAGCAGTACTTC. It specifies CASVETGDEQYF.

This chain connects TRBV30 to TRBJ1-2; possible D gene TRBD1, 5 bases. The CDR3 is 16 residues long. Trimming cost V 2 bases and J 0 bases, with 16 bases left between them. CDR1 and CDR2 (germline): GTSNPN, SVGIG (reference sequence). Here the CDR3 DNA reads TGTGCCTGGAGTACCATCTGGGGGGAAGCTAACTATGGCTACACCTTC. Its translation is CAWSTIWGEANYGYTF.

The rearrangement uses TRBV5-1 and TRBJ2-5; TRBD2 is a possible D gene (6 bases). CDR1 is SGHRS, CDR2 YFSETQ, per germline. This CDR3 contains 16 residues. Deletions cut 4 bases from V and 4 bases from J, with 20 bases between. Here the CDR3 reads CASSDASGALTETQYF. The CDR3 DNA follows: TGCGCCAGCAGCGATGCTTCGGGAGCCCTTACAGAGACCCAGTACTTC.

This clone was seen repeatedly, ten times or more. The CDR3 loop is CASRTQLTQGDEQYF. In nucleotides, the CDR3 is TGTGCCAGCAGAACCCAACTCACACAGGGGGACGAGCAGTACTTC. This rearrangement joins TRBV6-8 to TRBJ2-7; 8 nucleotides match TRBD1. Germline V lookup: CDR1 MNHGY, CDR2 SAAAGT. The V segment lost 6 bases and the J segment 5 bases; nucleotides outside the gene matches: 12. This CDR3 comprises 15 residues.

The chain links TRBV19 to TRBJ2-7, with D tentatively TRBD2 (6 bases). Trimming left V 6 bases short and J 1 base short, with 13 bases between. The germline CDR1 and CDR2 sequences are LNHDA and SQIVND (reference sequence). This CDR3 spans 14 amino acids. CDR3 DNA: TGTGCCAGTAGCCGGGAGTGGGGGTCCTACGAGCAGTACTTC. It translates to CASSREWGSYEQYF.

The gene calls are TRBV28 and TRBJ1-1, with 8 bases matching TRBD1. CDR3 length: 15 residues. The J segment lost 8 bases and the V segment lost 6 bases, leaving 14 bases of the junction unmatched. Germline V lookup: CDR1 MDHEN, CDR2 SYDVKM. CDR3 DNA: TGTGCCAGCAGCCGGGGTTCGACAGGGGCCACGGAAGCTTTCTTT. Translating gives CASSRGSTGATEAFF.

This clone was observed once. This chain connects TRBV6-2 or TRBV6-3 to TRBJ1-1; tentatively, D is TRBD1 (5 bases). This CDR3 comprises 18 residues. Germline V lookup: CDR1 MNHEY, CDR2 SVGEGT. Deletions cut 5 bases from V and 1 base from J, with 23 bases between. The CDR3 DNA sequence: TGTGCCAGCAGTCCCTATCACCCCTCGGCAGGGTCGAACACTGAAGCTTTCTTT. This translates into CASSPYHPSAGSNTEAFF.

This chain joins TRBV30 and TRBJ2-1, with a possible D match to TRBD1 (6 bases). The germline CDR1 and CDR2 sequences are GTSNPN and SVGIG (reference sequence). The V end was cut by 0 bases, the J end by 9 bases, with 12 bases between. CDR3 length: 13 residues. CDR3 protein: CAWSVQQGTEQFF. CDR3 coding DNA: TGTGCCTGGAGTGTACAGCAGGGGACTGAGCAGTTCTTC. Complete variable domain (other parts from reference TRBV30 and TRBJ2-1): SQTIHQWPATLVQPVGSPLSLECTVEGTSNPNLYWYRQAAGRGLQLLFYSVGIGQISSEVPQNLSASRPQDRQFILSSKKLLLSDSGFYLCAWSVQQGTEQFFGPGTRLTVL.

CDR3: CSASRGDSNQPQHF. The CDR3 DNA follows: TGCAGTGCTAGTCGGGGAGATAGCAATCAGCCCCAGCATTTT. This chain links TRBV20-1 with TRBJ1-5; no clear D gene. Trimming took off 3 bases at V and 0 bases at J, with 9 bases between the two ends. CDR1 and CDR2 from the germline V gene are DFQATT and SNEGSKA (reference sequence). The CDR3 covers 14 residues.

This rearrangement joins TRBV18 to TRBJ1-1; D is unclear. CDR1 KGHSH and CDR2 LQKENI come from the germline V gene. The V end lost 5 bases, the J end lost 11 bases, and 12 bases lay between the germline ends. The CDR3 is 11 amino acids. The CDR3, as DNA: TGTGCCAGCTCAGGGAGAGTTAAGGCTTTCTTT. Protein product: CASSGRVKAFF.

This chain uses TRBV7-8 with TRBJ2-7; 9 bases fit TRBD1. This CDR3 region has 15 residues. The V gene's germline CDR1 is SGHVS and CDR2 FQNEAQ. V shed 1 base, J shed 5 bases, and the junction held 6 bases outside the gene matches. CDR3 residues: CASSLGGQGENEQYF. In DNA form, the CDR3 reads TGTGCCAGCAGCTTAGGGGGACAGGGCGAAAACGAGCAGTACTTC.

This clone was picked up a small number of times. CDR3 loop: CASSLAGTVNEKLFF. CDR3 DNA: TGTGCCAGCAGCTTAGCGGGGACAGTAAATGAAAAACTGTTTTTT. This chain joins TRBV13 and TRBJ1-4, with 7 bases fitting TRBD1. Germline V gives CDR1 PRHDT, CDR2 FYEKMQ (reference sequence). Unmatched junction bases numbered 4, after V lost 1 base and J lost 5 bases. CDR3 length: 15 residues.

This sequence joins TRBV4-1 and TRBJ1-1, with a possible D match to TRBD1 (5 bases). The CDR3 covers 14 residues. V lost 0 bases to trimming and J lost 8 bases, with 13 bases between them. Germline CDR1 and CDR2: MGHRA and YSYEKL. CDR3 loop: CASSQDHGRDEAFF. The DNA for the CDR3 is TGCGCCAGCAGCCAAGATCACGGGAGGGACGAAGCTTTCTTT.

The chain uses TRBV24-1 and TRBJ2-3, with D perhaps matching TRBD1 (6 bases). Germline CDR1 and CDR2: KGHDR and SFDVKD. CDR3 length equals 16 residues. Trimming stripped 5 bases from V and 0 bases from J, with 14 bases between. The CDR3 is CATSGSGATSTDTQYF. CDR3 coding DNA: TGTGCCACCAGTGGATCAGGGGCTACGAGCACAGATACGCAGTATTTT.